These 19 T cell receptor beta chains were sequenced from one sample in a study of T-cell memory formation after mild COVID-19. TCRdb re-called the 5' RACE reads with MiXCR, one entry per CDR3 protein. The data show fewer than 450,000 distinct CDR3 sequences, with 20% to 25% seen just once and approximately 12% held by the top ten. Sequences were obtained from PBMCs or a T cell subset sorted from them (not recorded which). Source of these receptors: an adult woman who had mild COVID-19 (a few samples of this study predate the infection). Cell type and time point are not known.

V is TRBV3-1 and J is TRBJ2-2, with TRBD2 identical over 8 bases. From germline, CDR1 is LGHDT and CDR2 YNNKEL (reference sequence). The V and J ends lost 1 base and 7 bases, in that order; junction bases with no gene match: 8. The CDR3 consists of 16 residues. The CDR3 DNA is TGTGCCAGCAGCCAAGTTACGGGGGGGCACGGCGGGGAGCTGTTTTTT. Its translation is CASSQVTGGHGGELFF.

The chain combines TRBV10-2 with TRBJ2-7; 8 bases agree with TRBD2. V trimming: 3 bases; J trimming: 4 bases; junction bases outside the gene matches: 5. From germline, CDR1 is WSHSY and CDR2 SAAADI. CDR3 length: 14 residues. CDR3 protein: CASSDPSGSYEQYF. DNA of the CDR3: TGCGCCAGCAGTGATCCGAGCGGGAGTTACGAGCAGTACTTC.

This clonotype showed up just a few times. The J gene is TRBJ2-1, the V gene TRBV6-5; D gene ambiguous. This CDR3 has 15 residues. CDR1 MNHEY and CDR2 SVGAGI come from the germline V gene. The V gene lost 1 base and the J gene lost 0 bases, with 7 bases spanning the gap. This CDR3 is CASSYFSSSYNEQFF. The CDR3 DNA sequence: TGTGCCAGCAGTTACTTTTCCAGCTCCTACAATGAGCAGTTCTTC.

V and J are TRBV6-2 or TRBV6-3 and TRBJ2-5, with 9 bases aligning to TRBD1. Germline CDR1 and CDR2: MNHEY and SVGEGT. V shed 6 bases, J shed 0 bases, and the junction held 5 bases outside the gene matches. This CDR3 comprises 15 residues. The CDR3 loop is CASRAGTGYQETQYF. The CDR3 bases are TGTGCCAGCAGAGCCGGGACAGGGTACCAAGAGACCCAGTACTTC.

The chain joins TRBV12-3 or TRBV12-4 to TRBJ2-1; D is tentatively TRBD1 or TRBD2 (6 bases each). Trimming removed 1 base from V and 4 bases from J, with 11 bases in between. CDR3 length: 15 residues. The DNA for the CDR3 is TGTGCCAGCAGTTTAGAGGGGGGCGGTTACAATGAGCAGTTCTTC. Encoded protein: CASSLEGGGYNEQFF.

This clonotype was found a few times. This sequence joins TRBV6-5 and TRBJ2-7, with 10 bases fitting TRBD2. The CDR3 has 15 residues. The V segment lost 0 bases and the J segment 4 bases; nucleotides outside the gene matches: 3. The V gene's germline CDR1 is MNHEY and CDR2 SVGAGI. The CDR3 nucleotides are TGTGCCAGCAGTTACTCGGCTAGCGGGGGTTACGAGCAGTACTTC. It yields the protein CASSYSASGGYEQYF.

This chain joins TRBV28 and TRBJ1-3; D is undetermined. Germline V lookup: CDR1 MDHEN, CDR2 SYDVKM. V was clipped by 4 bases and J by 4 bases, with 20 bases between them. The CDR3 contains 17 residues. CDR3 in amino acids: CASSSHLDTKGGNTIYF. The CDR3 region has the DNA TGTGCCAGCAGTTCCCATCTCGACACCAAAGGAGGAAACACCATATATTTT.

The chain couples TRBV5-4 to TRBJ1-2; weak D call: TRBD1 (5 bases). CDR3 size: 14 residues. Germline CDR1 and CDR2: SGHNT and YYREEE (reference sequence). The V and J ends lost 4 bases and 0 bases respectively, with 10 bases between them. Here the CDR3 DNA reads TGTGCCAGCAGCGCGGACAAAACTAACTATGGCTACACCTTC. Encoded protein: CASSADKTNYGYTF.

The CDR3 nucleotides read TGTGCCTGGAGTGAGGAGACTGAAGCTTTCTTT. Its translation: CAWSEETEAFF. The chain uses TRBV30 and TRBJ1-1; unclear D gene. CDR1 and CDR2 (germline): GTSNPN, SVGIG (reference sequence). The CDR3 has 11 residues. Deletions cut 1 base from V and 5 bases from J, with 5 bases between.

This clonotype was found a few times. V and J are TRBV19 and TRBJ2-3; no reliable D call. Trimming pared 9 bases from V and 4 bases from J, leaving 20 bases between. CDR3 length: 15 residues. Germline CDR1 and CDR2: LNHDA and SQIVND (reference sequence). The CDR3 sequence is CASRTSAGRPDTQYF. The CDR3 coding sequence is TGTGCCAGCCGGACGTCGGCAGGAAGGCCAGATACGCAGTATTTT.

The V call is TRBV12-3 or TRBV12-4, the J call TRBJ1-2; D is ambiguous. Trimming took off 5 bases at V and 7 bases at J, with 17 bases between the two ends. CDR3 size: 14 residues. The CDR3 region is CASSPARRMGGYTF. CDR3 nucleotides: TGTGCCAGCAGTCCAGCCCGTAGGATGGGTGGCTACACCTTC.

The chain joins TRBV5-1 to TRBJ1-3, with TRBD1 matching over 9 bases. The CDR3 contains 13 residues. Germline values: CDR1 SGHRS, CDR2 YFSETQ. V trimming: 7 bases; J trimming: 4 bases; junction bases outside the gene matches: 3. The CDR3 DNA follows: TGCGCCAGCGGACAGGGGACCGGAAACACCATATATTTT. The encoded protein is CASGQGTGNTIYF.

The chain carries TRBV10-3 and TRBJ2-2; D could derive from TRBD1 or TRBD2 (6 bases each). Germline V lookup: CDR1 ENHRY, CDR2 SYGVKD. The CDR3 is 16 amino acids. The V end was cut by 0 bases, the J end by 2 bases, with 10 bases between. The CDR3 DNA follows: TGTGCCATCAGTGAGTCGGGGGGCCTCAACACCGGGGAGCTGTTTTTT. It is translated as CAISESGGLNTGELFF.

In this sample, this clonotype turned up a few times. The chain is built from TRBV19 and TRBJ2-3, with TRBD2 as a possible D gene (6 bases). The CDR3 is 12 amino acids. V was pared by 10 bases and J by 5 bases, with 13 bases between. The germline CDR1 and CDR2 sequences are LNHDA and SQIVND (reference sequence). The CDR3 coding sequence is TGTGCCACTGGGTGGGGAGGAGATACGCAGTATTTT. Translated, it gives CATGWGGDTQYF.

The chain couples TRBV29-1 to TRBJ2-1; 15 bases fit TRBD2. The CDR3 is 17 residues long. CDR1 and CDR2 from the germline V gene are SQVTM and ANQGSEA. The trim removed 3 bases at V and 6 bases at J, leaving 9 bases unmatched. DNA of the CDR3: TGCAGCGTTGAGGGACTAGCGGGAGGAAGACTACGCAATGAGCAGTTCTTC. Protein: CSVEGLAGGRLRNEQFF.

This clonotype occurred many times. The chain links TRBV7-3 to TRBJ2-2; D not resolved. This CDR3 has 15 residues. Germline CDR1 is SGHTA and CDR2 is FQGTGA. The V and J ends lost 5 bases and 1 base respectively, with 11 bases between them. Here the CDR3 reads CASSPYPMNTGELFF. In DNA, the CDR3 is TGTGCCAGCAGCCCCTATCCTATGAACACCGGGGAGCTGTTTTTT.

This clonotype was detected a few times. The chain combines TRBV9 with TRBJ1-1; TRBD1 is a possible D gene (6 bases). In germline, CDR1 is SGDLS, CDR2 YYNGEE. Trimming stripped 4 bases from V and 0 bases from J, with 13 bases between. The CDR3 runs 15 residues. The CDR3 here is CASSPGHTMNTEAFF. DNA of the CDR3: TGTGCCAGCAGCCCGGGACATACTATGAACACTGAAGCTTTCTTT.

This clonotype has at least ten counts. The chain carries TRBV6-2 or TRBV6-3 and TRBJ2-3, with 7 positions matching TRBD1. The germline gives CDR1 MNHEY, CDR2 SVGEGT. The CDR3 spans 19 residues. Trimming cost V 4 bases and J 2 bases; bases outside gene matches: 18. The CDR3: CASSFPPLPGQTSTDTQYF. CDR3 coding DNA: TGTGCCAGCAGTTTCCCGCCTCTCCCGGGACAGACTTCCACAGATACGCAGTATTTT.

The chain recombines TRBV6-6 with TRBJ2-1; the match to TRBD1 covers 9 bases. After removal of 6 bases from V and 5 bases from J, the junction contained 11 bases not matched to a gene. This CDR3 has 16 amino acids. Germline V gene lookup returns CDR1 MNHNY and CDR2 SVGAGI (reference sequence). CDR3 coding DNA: TGTGCCAGCAGACTCCGACAGGGGGGACGGGACAATGAGCAGTTCTTC. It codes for CASRLRQGGRDNEQFF.